This is a list of T cell receptor beta chains from one sample in a study of CD8+ T cells in alopecia areata. Sequencing was performed with immunoSEQ multiplex PCR; in TCRdb, only in-frame clones are kept and a portion is missing. The table shows 150,000 to 250,000 clones, with 50% to 60% occurring only once. The specimen was CD4+ T cells sorted from blood, collected at week 4, from a patient treated with tofacitinib. The receptors here all came from a human donor with alopecia areata. The CDR3 runs from the conserved cysteine through the conserved F or W. A D gene is named only where the DNA matches it firmly. Rows may omit the clone size; those that give it use once, few, many or a size class.

J: TRBJ1-2; V: TRBV30; D: .; size: .; DNA: TGTGCCTGGGGGGTAAACTATGGCTACACCTTC; CDR3: CAWGVNYGYTF
J: TRBJ1-5; V: TRBV28; D: .; size: few; DNA: TGTGCCAGCAGTTCCCGGGCTCAGCCCCAGCATTTT; CDR3: CASSSRAQPQHF
J: TRBJ2-7; V: TRBV5-1; D: .; size: .; DNA: TGCGCCAGCAGCTTGGGAGGGACGCGCTCCTACGAGCAGTACTTC; CDR3: CASSLGGTRSYEQYF
J: TRBJ1-2; V: TRBV7-6; D: .; size: .; DNA: TGTGCCAGCAGCTCGGCGTCTGGGGATGGCTACACCTTC; CDR3: CASSSASGDGYTF
J: TRBJ2-3; V: TRBV10-3; D: TRBD1; size: .; DNA: TGTGCCATCAGGTCCCCTCCCGGACAGGGTGAAGGCCAAGCAGATACGCAGTATTTT; CDR3: CAIRSPPGQGEGQADTQYF
J: TRBJ2-5; V: TRBV10-3; D: .; size: .; DNA: TGTGCCATCAGTGGGCAGGGCGCCGAGACCCAGTACTTC; CDR3: CAISGQGAETQYF
J: TRBJ1-6; V: TRBV5-1; D: .; size: .; DNA: TGCGCCAGCAGCTTGGAGGCTACGGGGAATTCACCCCTCCACTTT; CDR3: CASSLEATGNSPLHF
J: TRBJ2-7; V: TRBV7-3; D: .; size: .; DNA: TGTGCCAGCAGCTCGTCGGGACCGAGCTACGAGCAGTACTTC; CDR3: CASSSSGPSYEQYF
J: TRBJ1-5; V: TRBV10-2; D: .; size: .; DNA: TGCGCCAGCAGTGCGTCAGGGGTTGATCAGCCCCAGCATTTT; CDR3: CASSASGVDQPQHF
J: TRBJ1-1; V: TRBV6-5; D: .; size: .; DNA: TGTGCCAGCAGTACCGGGAGACGCACTGAAGCTTTCTTT; CDR3: CASSTGRRTEAFF
J: TRBJ2-7; V: TRBV25-1; D: .; size: .; DNA: TGTGCCAGCAGTGAATATGTATATTCCCACTCCGAGCAGTACTTC; CDR3: CASSEYVYSHSEQYF
J: TRBJ1-2; V: TRBV7-9; D: .; size: .; DNA: TGTGCCAGCAGCCTAGACGTCGTCAGTGGTGGCTACACCTTC; CDR3: CASSLDVVSGGYTF
J: TRBJ2-5; V: TRBV7-7; D: .; size: .; DNA: TGTGCTAGCAGCCCGGGACTGCCGGAGGACGAGACCCAGTACTTC; CDR3: CASSPGLPEDETQYF
J: TRBJ2-1; V: TRBV30; D: .; size: .; DNA: TGTGCCTGGAGCCTAGGGTGGGCGGAGAATGAGCAGTTCTTC; CDR3: CAWSLGWAENEQFF
J: TRBJ2-1; V: TRBV7-3; D: .; size: .; DNA: TGTGCCAGCAGCTTAATGGGGGGCAGGTCCTACAATGAGCAGTTCTTC; CDR3: CASSLMGGRSYNEQFF
J: TRBJ1-2; V: TRBV29-1; D: .; size: .; DNA: TGCAGCGTTGAAGATGCAGGGCACTATGGCTACACCTTC; CDR3: CSVEDAGHYGYTF
J: TRBJ2-5; V: TRBV5-1; D: .; size: .; DNA: TGCGCCAGCAGCTTCGAGGACCAGAAGACCCAGTACTTC; CDR3: CASSFEDQKTQYF
J: TRBJ2-5; V: TRBV28; D: .; size: few; DNA: TGTGCCAGCAGTCCCTCCTCAACCTGGACCCAGTACTTC; CDR3: CASSPSSTWTQYF
J: TRBJ1-1; V: TRBV23-1; D: TRBD1; size: .; DNA: TGCGCCAGCAGTCAAACAGGGGGCACTGAAGCTTTCTTT; CDR3: CASSQTGGTEAFF
J: TRBJ1-5; V: TRBV28; D: .; size: few; DNA: TGTGCCAGCAGTTATGGTCAGCCCCAGCATTTT; CDR3: CASSYGQPQHF
J: TRBJ1-5; V: TRBV19; D: TRBD1; size: .; DNA: TGTGCCAGCAACACAGGGGGCGGGAGGCCCCAGCATTTT; CDR3: CASNTGGGRPQHF
J: TRBJ1-1; V: TRBV28; D: .; size: .; DNA: TGTGCCTCTGGGGACATGAACACTGAAGCTTTCTTT; CDR3: CASGDMNTEAFF
J: TRBJ1-1; V: TRBV29-1; D: .; size: .; DNA: TGCAGCGTTGGAAAGGTCCCAGGGGCGCACACTGAAGCTTTCTTT; CDR3: CSVGKVPGAHTEAFF
J: TRBJ2-7; V: TRBV29-1; D: TRBD1; size: .; DNA: TGCAGCGTGGATTTCAGGGGGCAGCAGTACTTC; CDR3: CSVDFRGQQYF
J: TRBJ2-1; V: TRBV5-1; D: TRBD2; size: .; DNA: TGCGCCAGCAGCTTGGCAGTCTCTACTAGCGGATACAATGAGCAGTTCTTC; CDR3: CASSLAVSTSGYNEQFF
J: TRBJ1-5; V: TRBV7-2; D: .; size: .; DNA: TGTGCCAGCAGCTTAGAAAGACCACAGCCCCAGCATTTT; CDR3: CASSLERPQPQHF
J: TRBJ1-1; V: TRBV10-3; D: .; size: .; DNA: TGTGCCATACGGACAGCCTTTAACACTGAAGCTTTCTTT; CDR3: CAIRTAFNTEAFF
J: TRBJ2-1; V: TRBV30; D: .; size: .; DNA: TGTGCCTGGAGTGCAGGGTTCCACAGCCGGGGGCAGTTCTTC; CDR3: CAWSAGFHSRGQFF
J: TRBJ2-7; V: TRBV7-2; D: TRBD1; size: .; DNA: TGTGCCAGCAGCTTAAGTAGGGGACAGGGACACGAGCAGTACTTC; CDR3: CASSLSRGQGHEQYF
J: TRBJ1-2; V: TRBV30; D: .; size: .; DNA: TGTGCCTGGAGTGTACAAGGGCAGCGAAATTATGGCTACACCTTC; CDR3: CAWSVQGQRNYGYTF
J: TRBJ2-5; V: TRBV7-9; D: TRBD2; size: .; DNA: TGTGCCAGCAGCTTTCTAGCGGGGAAAGAGACCCAGTACTTC; CDR3: CASSFLAGKETQYF
J: TRBJ1-2; V: TRBV29-1; D: .; size: .; DNA: TGCAGCGCTCGCCTGGCCAACTATGGCTACACCTTC; CDR3: CSARLANYGYTF